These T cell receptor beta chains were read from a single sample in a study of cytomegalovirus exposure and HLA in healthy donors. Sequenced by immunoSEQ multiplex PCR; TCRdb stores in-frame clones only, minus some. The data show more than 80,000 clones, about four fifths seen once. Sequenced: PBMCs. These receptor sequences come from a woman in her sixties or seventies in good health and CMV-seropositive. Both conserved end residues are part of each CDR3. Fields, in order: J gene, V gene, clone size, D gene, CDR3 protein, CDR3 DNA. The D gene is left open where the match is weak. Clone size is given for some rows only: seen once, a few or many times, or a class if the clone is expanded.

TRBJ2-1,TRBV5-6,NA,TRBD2,CASSLFSAGGSSYNEQFF,TGTGCCAGCAGCTTGTTTTCAGCGGGAGGGAGCTCCTACAATGAGCAGTTCTTC
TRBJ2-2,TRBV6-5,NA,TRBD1,CASSSTGGAGTGELFF,TGTGCCAGCAGTTCAACAGGGGGCGCGGGCACCGGGGAGCTGTTTTTT
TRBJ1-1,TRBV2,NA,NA,CASTFDKNTEAFF,TGTGCCAGCACCTTCGACAAGAACACTGAAGCTTTCTTT
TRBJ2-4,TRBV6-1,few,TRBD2,CASTLAGENIQYF,TGTGCCAGTACCTTAGCGGGGGAAAACATTCAGTACTTC
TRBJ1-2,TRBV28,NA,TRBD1,CASSGGQVYGYTF,TGTGCCAGCTCTGGTGGACAGGTCTATGGCTACACCTTC
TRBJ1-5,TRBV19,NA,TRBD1,CASRRQGTAYSNQPQHF,TGTGCCAGTAGGCGACAGGGGACGGCTTATAGCAATCAGCCCCAGCATTTT
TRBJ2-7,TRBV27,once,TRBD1,CASSSMTGGTNYEQYF,TGTGCCAGCAGTTCAATGACAGGGGGGACTAACTACGAGCAGTACTTC
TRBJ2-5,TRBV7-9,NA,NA,CASSREETQYF,TGTGCCAGCAGTCGTGAAGAGACCCAGTACTTC
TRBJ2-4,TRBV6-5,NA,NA,CASRRHVLAKNIQYF,TGTGCCAGCAGACGACATGTACTAGCCAAAAACATTCAGTACTTC
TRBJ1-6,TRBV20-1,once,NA,CSAARVPPLHF,TGCAGTGCTGCCCGGGTTCCACCCCTCCACTTT
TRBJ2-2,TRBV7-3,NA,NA,CASSLYSGSEHGELFF,TGTGCCAGCAGCTTATATTCGGGGTCGGAACACGGGGAGCTGTTTTTT
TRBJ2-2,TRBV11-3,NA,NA,CASKQGDTGELFF,TGTGCCAGCAAACAAGGGGATACCGGGGAGCTGTTTTTT
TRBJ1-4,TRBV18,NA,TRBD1,CASSPLVGTANEKLFF,TGTGCCAGCTCACCCCTCGTAGGGACAGCTAATGAAAAACTGTTTTTT
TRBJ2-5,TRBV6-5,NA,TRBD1,CASSLTGGVETQYF,TGTGCCAGCAGTCTGACAGGGGGTGTAGAGACCCAGTACTTC
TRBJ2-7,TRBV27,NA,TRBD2,CASSRTRRGEQYF,TGTGCCAGCAGTCGAACAAGGCGGGGGGAGCAGTACTTC
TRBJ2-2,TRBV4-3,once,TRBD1,CASSTGTGRSTGELFF,TGCGCCAGCAGCACCGGGACAGGTCGGAGCACCGGGGAGCTGTTTTTT
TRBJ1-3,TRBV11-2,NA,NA,CASSSPRRDVSGNTIYF,TGTGCCAGCAGTTCTCCACGGCGGGATGTCTCTGGAAACACCATATATTTT
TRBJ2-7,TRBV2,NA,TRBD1,CASEPGQGKQYF,TGTGCCAGCGAACCGGGACAGGGGAAGCAGTACTTC
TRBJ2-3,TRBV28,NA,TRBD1,CASSLSRTGTDTQYF,TGTGCCAGCAGTTTATCCCGGACAGGGACTGATACGCAGTATTTT
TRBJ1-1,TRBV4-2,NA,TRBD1,CASSKVPQGAEGEAFF,TGTGCCAGCAGCAAAGTCCCACAGGGGGCGGAGGGGGAAGCTTTCTTT
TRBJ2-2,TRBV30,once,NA,CAWGDTGELFF,TGTGCCTGGGGAGACACCGGGGAGCTGTTTTTT
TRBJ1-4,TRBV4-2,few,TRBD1,CASSQALGQGGEKLFF,TGTGCCAGCAGCCAAGCTTTGGGACAGGGTGGCGAAAAACTGTTTTTT
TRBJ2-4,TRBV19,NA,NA,CASSIEGGPIAKNIQYF,TGTGCCAGTAGTATAGAAGGTGGGCCTATAGCCAAAAACATTCAGTACTTC
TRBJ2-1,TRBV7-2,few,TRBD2,CASSSLAGGYNEQFF,TGTGCCAGCAGCTCGTTAGCGGGAGGGTACAATGAGCAGTTCTTC
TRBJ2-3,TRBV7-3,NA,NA,CASSLDFRRDTQYF,TGTGCCAGCAGCTTAGATTTTAGGCGGGACACGCAGTATTTT
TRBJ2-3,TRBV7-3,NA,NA,CASSLGQGITSTDTQYF,TGTGCCAGCAGCTTAGGGCAGGGGATAACTAGCACAGATACGCAGTATTTT
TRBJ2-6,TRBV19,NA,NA,CASRGRSAGSGANVLTF,TGTGCCAGTAGAGGCAGGTCGGCGGGCTCTGGGGCCAACGTCCTGACTTTC
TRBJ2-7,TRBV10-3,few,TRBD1,CAISGGRGGQGFEQYF,TGTGCCATCAGTGGAGGGAGGGGAGGACAGGGGTTCGAGCAGTACTTC
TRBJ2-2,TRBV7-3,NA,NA,CASSLISEGELFF,TGTGCCAGCAGCCTGATATCGGAGGGGGAGCTGTTTTTT
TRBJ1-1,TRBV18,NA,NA,CASSPSAGANTEAFF,TGTGCCAGCTCACCATCGGCGGGGGCGAACACTGAAGCTTTCTTT
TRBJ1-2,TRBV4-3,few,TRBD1,CASSQWTGAYGYTF,TGCGCCAGCAGCCAATGGACAGGGGCTTATGGCTACACCTTC
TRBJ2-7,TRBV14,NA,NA,CASSAQGGGYEQYF,TGTGCCAGCAGCGCCCAGGGGGGCGGTTACGAGCAGTACTTC